The rows below give T cell receptor beta chains drawn from one sample of a study of blood T cell repertoires in COVID-19. The repertoire was sequenced with immunoSEQ multiplex PCR; TCRdb's copy has only in-frame clones and lacks some. The sample includes under 200,000 clones, around 87% of them seen just once. What was sequenced was peripheral blood. Every receptor here comes from a man aged 40-50 years with active or convalescent COVID-19. Each CDR3 is given with its conserved first and last residue. Fields, in order: clone size, V gene, J gene, CDR3 protein. Only part of the rows carry a size: once, few, many, or a class if the clone is expanded.

abundance: NA
v_gene: TRBV6-4
j_gene: TRBJ1-6
CDR3aa: CASSSLDRGVRTPLHF

abundance: few
v_gene: TRBV10-1
j_gene: TRBJ2-3
CDR3aa: CASSDRYTDTQYF

abundance: NA
v_gene: TRBV19
j_gene: TRBJ1-1
CDR3aa: CASSIGGGVGLNTEAFF

abundance: NA
v_gene: TRBV7-9
j_gene: TRBJ2-3
CDR3aa: CASSKQSGGPADTQYF

abundance: once
v_gene: TRBV6-5
j_gene: TRBJ1-4
CDR3aa: CAAAGYRGLNEKLFF

abundance: once
v_gene: TRBV4-3
j_gene: TRBJ2-6
CDR3aa: CASSQGGAGANVLTF

abundance: NA
v_gene: TRBV9
j_gene: TRBJ2-1
CDR3aa: CASSVEGSGGANEQFF

abundance: NA
v_gene: TRBV5-1
j_gene: TRBJ2-4
CDR3aa: CASSFQISGGGNIQYF

abundance: NA
v_gene: TRBV18
j_gene: TRBJ2-1
CDR3aa: CASSPGRHEQFF

abundance: NA
v_gene: TRBV3-1/TRBV3-2
j_gene: TRBJ2-7
CDR3aa: CASSQDPTGHETGRYEQYF

abundance: few
v_gene: TRBV6-2/TRBV6-3
j_gene: TRBJ2-1
CDR3aa: CASSRLAGALGGEQFF

abundance: NA
v_gene: TRBV10-2
j_gene: TRBJ1-5
CDR3aa: CASSDPGQGQPQHF

abundance: NA
v_gene: TRBV3-1/TRBV3-2
j_gene: TRBJ1-1
CDR3aa: CASSQNRGGLSEAFF

abundance: NA
v_gene: TRBV5-4
j_gene: TRBJ2-7
CDR3aa: CASSGEQGAEQYF

abundance: NA
v_gene: TRBV7-9
j_gene: TRBJ2-1
CDR3aa: CASSFRDTGADEQFF

abundance: NA
v_gene: TRBV9
j_gene: TRBJ2-5
CDR3aa: CASSPGETQYF

abundance: NA
v_gene: TRBV5-6
j_gene: TRBJ1-1
CDR3aa: CASSFRQGMNTEAFF

abundance: once
v_gene: TRBV18
j_gene: TRBJ2-6
CDR3aa: CASSTGSRSGANVLTF

abundance: NA
v_gene: TRBV7-2
j_gene: TRBJ2-3
CDR3aa: CASSLDRYTDTQYF

abundance: NA
v_gene: TRBV7-9
j_gene: TRBJ1-4
CDR3aa: CASRRQGRSTNEKLFF

abundance: NA
v_gene: TRBV19
j_gene: TRBJ2-3
CDR3aa: CASSTIRGDTDTQYF

abundance: NA
v_gene: TRBV3-1/TRBV3-2
j_gene: TRBJ1-6
CDR3aa: CASSQGGFGSPLHF

abundance: NA
v_gene: TRBV18
j_gene: TRBJ1-1
CDR3aa: CASSREWASLENTEAFF

abundance: NA
v_gene: TRBV19
j_gene: TRBJ1-1
CDR3aa: CASSPSPGGGTEAFF

abundance: NA
v_gene: TRBV11-3
j_gene: TRBJ1-1
CDR3aa: CVSGEENTEAFF

abundance: once
v_gene: TRBV28
j_gene: TRBJ2-2
CDR3aa: CASRGTDEANTGELFF

abundance: NA
v_gene: TRBV5-6
j_gene: TRBJ2-2
CDR3aa: CASSFNSGGLLTGELFF

abundance: NA
v_gene: TRBV6-6
j_gene: TRBJ2-7
CDR3aa: CASSLGLPYEQYF